A single TCR beta chain is shown here with its context. The antigen it binds to is not known. A read error may be the cause here, since a much bigger clone is one base away. The germline V gene supplies CDR1 SGHTA and CDR2 FQGTGA. The cysteine opens and the phenylalanine closes a CDR3 of 16 amino acids. The entry retains the CDR3 DNA only, 48 bases that are in frame from base 1. At the junction V is shortened by 5 bases and J by 1 base, with 14 bases in between. Using the deep immunoSEQ assay, multiplex PCR amplified TCR CDR3 regions from genomic DNA. Extracted genomic DNA from each cell subset was spread evenly across all wells of several immunoSEQ 96-well plates, with each plate serving as a replicate. For unsorted PBMC, each replicate PCR was loaded with approximately 330 ng genomic DNA, equivalent to 25,000 to 35,000 T cell genomes. Genomic DNA from unsorted PBMC was sequenced over ten immunoSEQ deep assay plates. Purified libraries were quantified with a Qubit 3.0 fluorometer, sized on a Bioanalyzer 2100, and re-quantified with the KAPA Library Quantification kit. A separate single-read 150-cycle Illumina NextSeq 550 flow cell was used to sequence each immunoSEQ 96-well plate. The paper's data handling went like this. The immunoSEQ output contained only junctional sequences without quality scores, so filtering could not match that applied to full-length reads. Sequences were annotated with PyIR, a Python wrapper for IgBLAST v1.9, and V/J genes and CDR3 were assigned using IMGT germline references. Reads with weak V/J assignments (E-value above 1e-6), missing CDR3, stop codons, out-of-frame junctions, or ambiguous translated residues were removed. V3J clonotypes were defined as sequences sharing the same inferred V gene, J gene, and CDR3 amino acid sequence. Percentage overlap between repertoires was computed as shared unique clonotypes divided by the size of the smaller repertoire. Three approaches were used to assess repertoire richness: RTK rarefaction, the Chao1 estimator, and Recon v2.1 estimates of unobserved clonotypes. This is the immuneACCESS table as TCRdb keeps it, with only in-frame sequences that have V and J called. A part of the clones is gone; compared with another copy, unresolved V genes explain less than half, and the rest is unexplained. V and J calls and clone size are copied from that table; D and trimming were computed from the DNA. For this sample there are about 490,000 clones; 81% appear just once. The ten largest clones take up approximately 12% of the sample.

The data derive from a study of shared clonotypes between healthy human individuals (dated by TCRdb to about 2020). A note on the overall study: A couple of women and a few men aged 18 to 49 years were included in the cohort. Each donor's leukapheresis produced roughly between about 0.8 and 8.9 billion PBMCs. To increase sequencing depth and limit assay-specific biases, TCR repertoire library preparation and sequencing were carried out by different laboratories using diverse techniques. To estimate repertoire size and how much clonotype sharing occurs between individuals, the study deeply sequenced the blood TCR repertoires of about five healthy adults. The investigation overall reported the following: The small number of donors limited the genetic and exposure-history diversity represented. Sampling was limited to blood, and TCR repertoires in tissue likely differ from TCR repertoires in blood. Based on pairwise subsampling, the degree of clonotype sharing among donors was expected to be affected by sequencing depth.

Donors were healthy HIV-negative adults with no recently reported acute infections or vaccinations. Every donor was a Caucasian adult living in Nashville, Tennessee, USA. For unsorted samples, 100 million or so PBMCs were counted, and genomic DNA was extracted using the QIAamp DNA Blood Mini kit. Blood was obtained by leukapheresis, after which PBMCs were separated by Ficoll-Histopaque density gradient centrifugation and cryopreserved in liquid nitrogen vapor phase. This TCR was recovered from a woman in her thirties or forties in good health. Some clones in this sample may be carry-over from other donors' samples. The specimen was PBMCs. The V and J genes are TRBV7-3 and TRBJ2-2; no D gene is confidently identified. This receptor carries the CDR3 CASSTRTARNTGELFF. The nucleotide sequence is TGTGCCAGCAGCACACGGACGGCGCGGAACACCGGGGAGCTGTTTTTT. Full variable domain (CDR3 extended with the reference TRBV7-3 and TRBJ2-2 proteins): GAGVSQTPSNKVTEKGKYVELRCDPISGHTALYWYRQSLGQGPEFLIYFQGTGAADDSGLPNDRFFAVRPEGSVSTLKIQRTERGDSAVYLCASSTRTARNTGELFFGEGSRLTVL.